The 5 T cell receptor beta chains listed next were all sequenced from one sample in a study of somatic mutations in cytotoxic T cells in rheumatoid arthritis. TCRdb's copy holds only in-frame clones and misses some; the assay was immunoSEQ multiplex PCR. The sample records approximately 17,000 clones, roughly 74% being singletons. The sample comprised CD8+ T cells sorted from blood. These receptors all come from an adult with rheumatoid arthritis.

The V and J genes are TRBV7-8 and TRBJ1-3, with a tentative D call TRBD1 (5 bases). CDR1 SGHVS and CDR2 FQNEAQ come from the germline V gene. This CDR3 spans 18 amino acids. V lost 5 bases and J lost 3, with 23 bases in between. CDR3 DNA sequence: TGTGCCAGCAGCCTATACCCCCCGGGGCCCCAGGATGGAAACACCATATATTTT. Amino acids: CASSLYPPGPQDGNTIYF.

The chain uses TRBV2 and TRBJ1-6, with D unclear. In germline, CDR1 is SNHLY, CDR2 FYNNEI. V was pared by 6 bases and J by 7 bases, with 19 bases between. The CDR3 has 16 residues. For the CDR3, the DNA is TGTGCCAGCAGGGATAGTCGGGGATCTAAGAATTCACCCCTCCACTTT. Translation gives CASRDSRGSKNSPLHF.

This clone has only a few counts. The V gene is TRBV5-6, the J gene TRBJ2-5, with 7 bases aligning to TRBD2. The V gene's germline CDR1 is SGHDT and CDR2 YYEEEE. The V segment lost 2 bases and the J segment 6 bases; nucleotides outside the gene matches: 7. The length of the CDR3 is 14 residues. The CDR3, as DNA: TGTGCCAGCAGCTTTGAGACTAGCTTGAAGACCCAGTACTTC. Translated, it gives CASSFETSLKTQYF.

The V gene is TRBV12-5, the J gene TRBJ1-5; 8 nucleotides align to TRBD1. The CDR3 totals 18 residues. Trimming removed 0 bases from V and 14 bases from J; junction bases left unmatched: 21. CDR1 is LGHNT and CDR2 is FRNRAP in the germline V gene. This CDR3 reads CASGLVGINGQGGFFKHF. CDR3 bases: TGTGCTAGTGGTTTGGTAGGTATTAACGGACAGGGTGGGTTTTTCAAGCATTTT.

The sample holds a few counts of this clone. V is TRBV7-9 and J is TRBJ1-2, with D perhaps matching TRBD1 (5 bases). The CDR3 runs to 14 residues. The germline gives CDR1 SEHNR, CDR2 FQNEAQ (reference sequence). V dropped 1 base and J dropped 2 bases, with 8 bases sitting between them. This CDR3 is CASSLDSGNYGYTF. CDR3 DNA: TGTGCCAGCAGCTTAGACTCAGGGAACTATGGCTACACCTTC. Full variable domain (rest looked up from reference TRBV7-9 and TRBJ1-2): DTGVSQNPRHKITKRGQNVTFRCDPISEHNRLYWYRQTLGQGPEFLTYFQNEAQLEKSRLLSDRFSAERPKGSFSTLEIQRTEQGDSAMYLCASSLDSGNYGYTFGSGTRLTVV.